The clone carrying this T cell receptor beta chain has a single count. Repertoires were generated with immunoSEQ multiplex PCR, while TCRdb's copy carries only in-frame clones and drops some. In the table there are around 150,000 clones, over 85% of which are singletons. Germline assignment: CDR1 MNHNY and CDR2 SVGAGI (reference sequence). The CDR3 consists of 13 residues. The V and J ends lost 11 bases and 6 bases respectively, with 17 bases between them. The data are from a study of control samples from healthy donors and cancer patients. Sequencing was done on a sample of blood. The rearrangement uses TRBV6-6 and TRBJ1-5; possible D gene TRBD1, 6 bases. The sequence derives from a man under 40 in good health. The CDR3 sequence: CASDWGQSQPQHF. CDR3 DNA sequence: TGTGCCTCCGACTGGGGGCAGAGTCAGCCCCAGCATTTT.